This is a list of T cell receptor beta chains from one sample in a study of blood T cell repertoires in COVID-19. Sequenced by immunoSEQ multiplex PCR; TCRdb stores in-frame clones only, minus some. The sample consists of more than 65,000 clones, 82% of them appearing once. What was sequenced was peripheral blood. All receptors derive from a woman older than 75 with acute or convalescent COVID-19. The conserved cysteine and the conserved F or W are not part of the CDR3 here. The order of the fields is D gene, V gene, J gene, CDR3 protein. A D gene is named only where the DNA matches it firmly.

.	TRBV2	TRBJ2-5	ASSDEDSSPQY
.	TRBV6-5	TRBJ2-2	ASSFTGLRTGELF
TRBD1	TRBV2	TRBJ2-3	ASREDRETDTQY
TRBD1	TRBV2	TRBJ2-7	ASTSQGQPVSYEQY
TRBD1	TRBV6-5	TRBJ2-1	ASSYSLGTGDREQF
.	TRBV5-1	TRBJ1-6	ASSLRGLGDYNSPLH
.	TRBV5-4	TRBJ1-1	ASSLTGARGDTEAF
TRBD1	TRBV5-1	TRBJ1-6	ASSFAPRDRVNSPLH
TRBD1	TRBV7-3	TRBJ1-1	ASSLRGNYGTGAGMNTEAF
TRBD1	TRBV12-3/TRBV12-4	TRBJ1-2	ASSPDRDYGYT
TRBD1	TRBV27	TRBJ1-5	ASSDGQGVAVQPQH
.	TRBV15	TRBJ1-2	ATSRDKAQPNYGYT
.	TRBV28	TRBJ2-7	ASSSPAAGALGEQY
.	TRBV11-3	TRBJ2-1	ASSLGSPSYNEQF
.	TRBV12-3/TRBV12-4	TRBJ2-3	ASRPRGTDTQY
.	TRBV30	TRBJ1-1	AWSGLNTEAF
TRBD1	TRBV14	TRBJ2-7	ASSQASRQGPAVAEQY
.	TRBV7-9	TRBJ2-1	ASSLAVGQAGDEQF
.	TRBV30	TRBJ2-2	AWSPSNTGELF
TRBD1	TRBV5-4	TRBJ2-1	ASLPGQGNEQF
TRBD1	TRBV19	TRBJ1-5	ASSHLDRVISNQPQH
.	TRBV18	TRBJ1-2	ASSRGTGANYGYT
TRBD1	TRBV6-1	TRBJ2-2	ASSVKGQGSTGELF
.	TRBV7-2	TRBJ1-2	ASSLSTDRVYGYT
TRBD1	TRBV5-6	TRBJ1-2	ASSSWGQPYGYT
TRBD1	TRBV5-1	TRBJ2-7	ASSLALAGTGLNEQY
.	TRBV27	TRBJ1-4	ASSLTGVREKLF
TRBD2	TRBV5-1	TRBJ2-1	ASSSLQTSGGFNEQF
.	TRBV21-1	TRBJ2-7	ASSRDSTYEQY
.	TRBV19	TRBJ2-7	ASSIGGLGTVYEQY
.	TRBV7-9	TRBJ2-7	ASSADSFSYEQY
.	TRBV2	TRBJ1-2	ASSDTDGYT
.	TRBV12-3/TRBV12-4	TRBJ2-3	ASSKDGGDTQY
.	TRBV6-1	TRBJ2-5	ASSEAGIQETQY
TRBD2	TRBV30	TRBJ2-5	AWRERGEETQY
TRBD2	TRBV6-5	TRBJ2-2	ASRTGLAKDGELF
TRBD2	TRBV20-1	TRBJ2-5	SASPGLAGGQETQY
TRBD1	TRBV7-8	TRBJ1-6	ASNRDRSSPLH
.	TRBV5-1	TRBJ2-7	ASSLARGGYEQY